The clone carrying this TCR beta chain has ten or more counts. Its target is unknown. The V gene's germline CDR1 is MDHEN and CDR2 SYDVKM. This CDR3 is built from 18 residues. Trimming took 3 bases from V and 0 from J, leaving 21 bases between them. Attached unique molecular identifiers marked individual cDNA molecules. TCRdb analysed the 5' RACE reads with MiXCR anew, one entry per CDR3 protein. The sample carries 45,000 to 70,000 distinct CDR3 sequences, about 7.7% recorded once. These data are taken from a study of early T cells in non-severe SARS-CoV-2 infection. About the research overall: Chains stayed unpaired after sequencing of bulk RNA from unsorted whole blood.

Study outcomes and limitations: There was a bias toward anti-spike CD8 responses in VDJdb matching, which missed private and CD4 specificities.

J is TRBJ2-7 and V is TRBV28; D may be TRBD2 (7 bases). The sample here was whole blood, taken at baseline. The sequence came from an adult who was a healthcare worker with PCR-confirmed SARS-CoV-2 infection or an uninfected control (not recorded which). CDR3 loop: CASSFTLRGGDSSYEQYF. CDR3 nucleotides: TGTGCCAGCAGTTTTACGCTAAGGGGGGGAGATTCCTCCTACGAGCAGTACTTC.